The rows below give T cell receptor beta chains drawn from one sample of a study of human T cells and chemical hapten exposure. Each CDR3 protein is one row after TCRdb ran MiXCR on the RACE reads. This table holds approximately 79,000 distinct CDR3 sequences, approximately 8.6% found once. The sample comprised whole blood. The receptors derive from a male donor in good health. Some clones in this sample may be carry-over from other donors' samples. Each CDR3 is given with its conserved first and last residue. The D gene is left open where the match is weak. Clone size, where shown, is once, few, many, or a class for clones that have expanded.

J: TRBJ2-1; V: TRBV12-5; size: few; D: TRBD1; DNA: TGTGCTAGTGGACCTGGGACAGGGGAGTCCAATGAGCAGTTCTTC; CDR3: CASGPGTGESNEQFF
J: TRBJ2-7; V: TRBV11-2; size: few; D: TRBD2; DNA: TGTGCCAGCAGCCCGGGACTAGCGGAAACATCCTACGAGCAGTACTTC; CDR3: CASSPGLAETSYEQYF
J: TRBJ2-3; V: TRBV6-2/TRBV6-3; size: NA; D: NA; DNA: TGTGCCAGCAGCACTCTAGCGACATACACAGATACGCAGTATTTT; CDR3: CASSTLATYTDTQYF
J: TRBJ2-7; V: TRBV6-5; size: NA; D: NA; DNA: TGTGCCAGCAGTTATACCCTACAGGGTAAGGGCGAGCAGTACTTC; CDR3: CASSYTLQGKGEQYF
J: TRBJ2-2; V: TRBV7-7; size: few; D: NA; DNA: TGTGCCAGCAGCTCAATGAACACCGGGGAGCTGTTTTTT; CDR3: CASSSMNTGELFF
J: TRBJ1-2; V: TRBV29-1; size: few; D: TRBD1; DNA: TGCAGCGTTGAAGACTGGACAGGGGACGGCTACACCTTC; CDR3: CSVEDWTGDGYTF
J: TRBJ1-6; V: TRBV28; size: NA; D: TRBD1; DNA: TGTGCCAGCAGAACGACAGGGAGCTCCTATAATTCACCCCTCCACTTT; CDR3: CASRTTGSSYNSPLHF
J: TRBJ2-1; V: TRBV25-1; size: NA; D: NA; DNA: TGTGCCAGCAGTGAGACGAACTCCTACAATGAGCAGTTCTTC; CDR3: CASSETNSYNEQFF
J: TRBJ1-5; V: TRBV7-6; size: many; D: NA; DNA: TGTGCCAGCAGCTTGGGAGGTGACAATCAGCCCCAGCATTTT; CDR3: CASSLGGDNQPQHF
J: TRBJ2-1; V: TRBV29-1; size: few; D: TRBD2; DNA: TGCAGCCTAAGGGGTCTAGCGGGCAGGAATGAGCAGTTCTTC; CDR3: CSLRGLAGRNEQFF
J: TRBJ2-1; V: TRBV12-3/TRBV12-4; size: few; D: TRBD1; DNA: TGTGCCAGCTGGCCCGGGACAGGGGTCTACAATGAGCAGTTCTTC; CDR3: CASWPGTGVYNEQFF
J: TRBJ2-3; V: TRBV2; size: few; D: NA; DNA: TGTGCCAGCAGTCCCCGGGCCGCCGCCACAGATACGCAGTATTTT; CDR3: CASSPRAAATDTQYF
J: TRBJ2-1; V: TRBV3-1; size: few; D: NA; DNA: TGTGCCAGCAGCTCTCAGAATGAGCAGTTCTTC; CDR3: CASSSQNEQFF
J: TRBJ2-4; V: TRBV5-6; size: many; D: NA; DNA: TGTGCCAGCAGCTTGGGGAGAGAAAACATTCAGTACTTC; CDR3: CASSLGRENIQYF
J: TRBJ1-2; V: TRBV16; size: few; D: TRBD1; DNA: TGTGCCAGCAGCCTCCACAGGAGGGACAGAGCTAACTATGGCTACACCTTC; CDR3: CASSLHRRDRANYGYTF
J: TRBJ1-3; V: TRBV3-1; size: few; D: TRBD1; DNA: TGTGCCAGCAGCCGTCGACAGGGGGGCCGCGGAAACACCATATATTTT; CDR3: CASSRRQGGRGNTIYF
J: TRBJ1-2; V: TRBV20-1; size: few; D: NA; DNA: TGCAGTGCTAGAGGGGGACGCCCAGGTGCTAACTATGGCTACACCTTC; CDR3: CSARGGRPGANYGYTF
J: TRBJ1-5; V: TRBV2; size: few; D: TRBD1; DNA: TGTGCCAGCAGGGGGACAGCCCTTTTGCCCCAGCATTTT; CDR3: CASRGTALLPQHF
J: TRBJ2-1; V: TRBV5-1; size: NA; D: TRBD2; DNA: TGCGCCAGCAGCCCACCCGAGTCGGGACTAGCGGACAATGAGCAGTTCTTC; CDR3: CASSPPESGLADNEQFF
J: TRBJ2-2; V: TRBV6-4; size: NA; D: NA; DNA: TGTGCCAGCAGTGTAGCAGGGAGTGACACCGGGGAGCTGTTTTTT; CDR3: CASSVAGSDTGELFF
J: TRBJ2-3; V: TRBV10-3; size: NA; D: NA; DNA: TGTGCCATCAGTGAAAGCGGTCGCACAGATACGCAGTATTTT; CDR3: CAISESGRTDTQYF
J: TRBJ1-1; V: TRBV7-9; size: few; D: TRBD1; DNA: TGTGCCAGCAGCTTAGCGGACAGGGAGAAAGCTTTCTTT; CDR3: CASSLADREKAFF
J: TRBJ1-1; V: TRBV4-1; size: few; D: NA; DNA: TGCGCCAGCAGCCAAGTCAGGCAGTTCCAGAACACTGAAGCTTTCTTT; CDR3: CASSQVRQFQNTEAFF
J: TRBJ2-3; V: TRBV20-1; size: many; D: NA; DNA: TGCAGTGCTAGGACTCCTTACACAGATACGCAGTATTTT; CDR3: CSARTPYTDTQYF
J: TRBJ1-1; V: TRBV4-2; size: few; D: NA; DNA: TGTGCCAGCAGCCAAGTGGGGCAGGGAGGGGAGAACACTGAAGCTTTCTTT; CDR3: CASSQVGQGGENTEAFF
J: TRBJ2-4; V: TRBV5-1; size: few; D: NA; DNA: TGCGCCAGCAGCTTGTCGGGGGCCAAAAACATTCAGTACTTC; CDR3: CASSLSGAKNIQYF
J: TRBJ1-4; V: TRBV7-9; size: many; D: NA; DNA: TGTGCCAGCAGCTCGCTACAGGAAAAGCGTGAAAAACTGTTTTTT; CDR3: CASSSLQEKREKLFF
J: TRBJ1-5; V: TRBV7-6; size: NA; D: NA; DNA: TGTGCCAGCAGCTTGACTCAGGCCGGGGGCAATCAGCCCCAGCATTTT; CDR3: CASSLTQAGGNQPQHF
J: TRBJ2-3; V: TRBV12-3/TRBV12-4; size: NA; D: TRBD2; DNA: TGTGCCAGCAGTCCGCGACTAGCGGGAGTGAGCGCAGATACGCAGTATTTT; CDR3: CASSPRLAGVSADTQYF
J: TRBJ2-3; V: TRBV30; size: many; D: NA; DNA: TGTGCCTGGAGCGAAACAGATACGCAGTATTTT; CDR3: CAWSETDTQYF
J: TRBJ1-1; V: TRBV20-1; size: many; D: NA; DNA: TGCAGTGCTATCCCCCAGGATGACACTGAAGCTTTCTTT; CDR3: CSAIPQDDTEAFF
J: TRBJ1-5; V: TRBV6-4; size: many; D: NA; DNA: TGTGCCAGCAGTCCCGAGGGGGGGCAGGGTCAGCCCCAGCATTTT; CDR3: CASSPEGGQGQPQHF
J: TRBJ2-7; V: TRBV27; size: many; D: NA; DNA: TGTGCCAGCAGTTTATCACTGCCTGGCCACGAGCAGTACTTC; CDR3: CASSLSLPGHEQYF
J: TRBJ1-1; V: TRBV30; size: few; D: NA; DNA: TGTGCCTGGAGCGCGGATACACAACTCTCAGTCAACACTGAAGCTTTCTTT; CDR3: CAWSADTQLSVNTEAFF
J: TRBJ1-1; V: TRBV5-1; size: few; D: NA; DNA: TGCGCCAGCTTGGAACCGGTTGGTAAGGGTGAAGCTTTCTTT; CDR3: CASLEPVGKGEAFF
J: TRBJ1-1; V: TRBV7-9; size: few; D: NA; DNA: TGTGCCAGCAGCCCTGTTAGGGGCTTGCACACTGAAGCTTTCTTT; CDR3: CASSPVRGLHTEAFF
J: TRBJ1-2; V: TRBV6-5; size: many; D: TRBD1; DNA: TGTGCCAGCAGTTACTTACCAGGGGGCGCCTTAAGATATGGCTACACCTTC; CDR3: CASSYLPGGALRYGYTF
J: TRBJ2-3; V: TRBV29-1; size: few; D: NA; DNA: TGCAGCGTTGACTGGGACAGCACAGATACGCAGTATTTT; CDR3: CSVDWDSTDTQYF